This TCR beta chain was captured in a study of T cells after yellow fever vaccination. Notes on the study in general: Overall, a small share of clonotypes was seen in both CD4 and CD8 compartments. Re-detected after boosting: most primary clones, 96% of CD4 and about 85% of CD8.

This clonotype was seen ten or more times. Its antigen is unidentified. TCRdb reanalysed the 5' RACE reads using MiXCR and keeps one entry per CDR3 protein. Of about 120,000 distinct CDR3 sequences in the sample, 8% to 9.5% were seen once. V dropped 2 bases and J dropped 2 bases, with 16 bases sitting between them. This CDR3 is 16 amino acids long. Germline V gives CDR1 MNHEY, CDR2 SMNVEV (reference sequence). The clonotype was recovered from a young man who received the YFV17D yellow fever vaccine. The source material was CD8+ T cells sorted from PBMCs, sampled 45 days after the yellow fever booster vaccination. This chain links TRBV27 with TRBJ2-7, with D possibly matching TRBD2 (6 bases). The CDR3 nucleotides are TGTGCCAGCAGTTTAGATTCTAGCGCTTTAACCTACGAGCAGTACTTC. As protein: CASSLDSSALTYEQYF.